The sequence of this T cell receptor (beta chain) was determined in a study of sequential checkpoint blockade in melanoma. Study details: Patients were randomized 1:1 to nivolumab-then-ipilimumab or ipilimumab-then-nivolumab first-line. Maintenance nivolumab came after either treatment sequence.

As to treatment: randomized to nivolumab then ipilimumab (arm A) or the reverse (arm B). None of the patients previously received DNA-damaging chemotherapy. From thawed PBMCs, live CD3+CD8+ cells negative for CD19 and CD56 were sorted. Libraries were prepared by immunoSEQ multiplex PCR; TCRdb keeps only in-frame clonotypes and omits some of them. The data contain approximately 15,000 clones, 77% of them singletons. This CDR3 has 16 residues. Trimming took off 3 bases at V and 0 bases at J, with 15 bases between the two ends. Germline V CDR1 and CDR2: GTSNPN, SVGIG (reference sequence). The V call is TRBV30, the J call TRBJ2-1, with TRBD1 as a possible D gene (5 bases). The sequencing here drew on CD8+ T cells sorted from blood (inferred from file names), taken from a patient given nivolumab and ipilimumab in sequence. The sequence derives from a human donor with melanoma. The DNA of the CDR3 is TGTGCCTGGAGCTTCCTCGACAGACCCTCCTACAATGAGCAGTTCTTC. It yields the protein CAWSFLDRPSYNEQFF.